Below, 30 T cell receptor beta chains from the same sample are listed, as sequenced in a study of blood T cells in healthy people across ages. A second PCR, run for about 7 to 12 cycles, used a sample-barcoded 5' primer plus a J-beta primer mix. TCRdb recomputed calls from the 5' RACE reads with MiXCR, one row per CDR3 protein. This sample has 730,000 or so distinct CDR3 sequences, with roughly 41% found just once. Sequencing was performed on blood. Receptors originate from an older woman in good health.

The chain combines TRBV11-2 with TRBJ2-5, with D maybe TRBD2 (6 bases). The CDR3 is 15 residues long. Trimming removed 4 bases at V and 7 bases at J, with 19 bases between. The germline V gene has CDR1 SGHAT and CDR2 FQNNGV. In DNA form, the CDR3 reads TGTGCCAGCAGCTCCTTCGGGGGAGCTAGCAGGACCCAGTACTTC. Translating gives CASSSFGGASRTQYF.

In its sample, this clonotype was seen a few times. A much more abundant neighbour one base away suggests this may be a read error. CDR3: CASSSGGGSWEQYF. CDR3 coding DNA: TGTGCCAGCAGCTCGGGGGGCGGGAGCTGGGAGCAGTACTTC. The chain employs TRBV7-2 and TRBJ2-7; a possible D gene is TRBD2 (7 bases). This CDR3 spans 14 amino acids. Per germline, CDR1 SGHTA and CDR2 FQGNSA. Trimming pared 4 bases from V and 7 bases from J, leaving 17 bases between.

As for this clonotype: The germline gene is not matched at one end of the junction; a read error may be the cause. This rearrangement joins TRBV12-3 or TRBV12-4 to TRBJ2-3; maybe TRBD2 (5 bases). The CDR3 has 16 amino acids. The CDR3 DNA follows: TGTGCCGGCAGTTTAGCGCACGGCTCCTTCACAGATACGCAGTATTTT. Translated, it gives CAGSLAHGSFTDTQYF.

The V and J genes are TRBV7-8 and TRBJ2-3; no definite D call. The V and J ends lost 1 base and 2 bases respectively, with 10 bases between them. This CDR3 region has 15 residues. Germline V gene lookup returns CDR1 SGHVS and CDR2 FQNEAQ. DNA of the CDR3: TGTGCCAGCAGCTTAGGACGGGTTCCCACAGATACGCAGTATTTT. Translated: CASSLGRVPTDTQYF.

This clonotype was observed many times. The J gene is TRBJ2-3, the V gene TRBV20-1; TRBD2 matches 10 bases. Germline V gene sequence: CDR1 DFQATT, CDR2 SNEGSKA (reference sequence). J was trimmed by 6 bases and V by 6 bases; bases with no gene match: 9. The CDR3 sequence is 14 residues long. The CDR3 is CSALLAGVADTQYF. CDR3 in DNA: TGCAGTGCCCTCCTAGCGGGGGTCGCGGATACGCAGTATTTT.

J is TRBJ2-1 and V is TRBV7-2, with a tentative D call TRBD2 (7 bases). This CDR3 comprises 15 residues. V was pared by 0 bases and J by 6 bases, with 12 bases between. In germline, CDR1 is SGHTA, CDR2 FQGNSA. The chain's CDR3 is CASSLAGGQFNEQFF. Here the CDR3 DNA reads TGTGCCAGCAGCTTAGCGGGGGGGCAGTTCAATGAGCAGTTCTTC.

The chain couples TRBV20-1 to TRBJ1-5; 7 nucleotides agree with TRBD1. Germline V gives CDR1 DFQATT, CDR2 SNEGSKA (reference sequence). V lost 1 base and J lost 1; bases outside the gene matches: 4. The CDR3 has 15 residues. CDR3 protein: CSARVPGQSNQPQHF. The CDR3 nucleotides are TGCAGTGCTAGAGTCCCGGGACAGAGCAATCAGCCCCAGCATTTT.

The chain is built from TRBV29-1 and TRBJ1-2, with D uncertain. The germline gives CDR1 SQVTM, CDR2 ANQGSEA. Trimming took off 2 bases at V and 2 bases at J, with 9 bases between the two ends. This CDR3 region has 13 residues. The CDR3 coding sequence is TGCAGCGTTGAACTTGCGGGAAACTATGGCTACACCTTC. Its protein is CSVELAGNYGYTF.

This chain links TRBV29-1 with TRBJ1-5, with D unclear. V lost 7 bases, J lost 12 bases, and 22 bases lay in between. This CDR3 has 13 residues. Germline V lookup: CDR1 SQVTM, CDR2 ANQGSEA. The CDR3 nucleotides read TGCAGCGCTGGGTGGGGTACTGAATTCCACCAGCATTTT. Encoded protein: CSAGWGTEFHQHF.

At least ten counts were recorded for this clonotype. CDR3: CASSDRGFNYGYTF. The CDR3 nucleotides are TGTGCCAGCAGTGACAGGGGCTTTAACTATGGCTACACCTTC. The J gene is TRBJ1-2, the V gene TRBV12-3 or TRBV12-4; TRBD1 matches 8 bases. The V segment lost 5 bases and the J segment 1 base; nucleotides outside the gene matches: 3. The CDR3 sequence is 14 residues long.

This clonotype was counted ten times or more. The chain employs TRBV7-2 and TRBJ2-3, with D possibly TRBD2 on 6 matching bases. From germline, CDR1 is SGHTA and CDR2 FQGNSA. Trimming took off 3 bases at V and 1 base at J, with 14 bases between the two ends. The CDR3 has 16 residues. CDR3 sequence: CASSLSLASGTDTQYF. The CDR3, as DNA: TGTGCCAGCAGCTTGAGTCTCGCTAGCGGCACAGATACGCAGTATTTT.

On this clonotype itself: A much larger clone differs from this one at a single base, so this may be a read error. The rearrangement uses TRBV29-1 and TRBJ2-7; D is unresolved. Germline V gene data show CDR1 as SQVTM and CDR2 as ANQGSEA. This CDR3 has 12 amino acids. With 5 bases removed from V and 2 bases from J, the gap between germline ends came to 10 bases. The CDR3: CSVSGSPYEQYF. Written as DNA, the CDR3 is TGCAGCGTTAGTGGCAGCCCCTACGAGCAGTACTTC.

This rearrangement joins TRBV29-1 to TRBJ1-2; 7 nucleotides match TRBD1. CDR1 SQVTM and CDR2 ANQGSEA come from the germline V gene. This CDR3 region has 12 residues. V was clipped by 7 bases and J by 4 bases; unmatched bases: 6. This CDR3 reads CSAGTASYGYTF. CDR3 in DNA: TGCAGCGCCGGGACAGCCTCCTATGGCTACACCTTC. Using reference TRBV29-1 and TRBJ1-2 for the parts outside the CDR3, the full variable domain is SAVISQKPSRDICQRGTSLTIQCQVDSQVTMMFWYRQQPGQSLTLIATANQGSEATYESGFVIDKFPISRPNLTFSTLTVSNMSPEDSSIYLCSAGTASYGYTFGSGTRLTVV.

This clonotype was recorded a few times. The chain recombines TRBV20-1 with TRBJ2-7; 9 bases are shared with TRBD2. V dropped 6 bases and J dropped 3; count of bases not matched to a gene: 12. The CDR3 has 15 residues. Germline loops: CDR1 DFQATT, CDR2 SNEGSKA (reference sequence). The CDR3 DNA reads TGCAGTGCCTCCGAGCCAGCGGGAGGTCTCTACGAGCAGTACTTC. Its protein is CSASEPAGGLYEQYF.

The chain carries TRBV20-1 and TRBJ2-1; D is uncertain. The CDR3 runs 13 residues. The V gene lost 4 bases and the J gene lost 8 bases, with 15 bases spanning the gap. Germline values: CDR1 DFQATT, CDR2 SNEGSKA (reference sequence). This CDR3 reads CSAKIPGNDEQFF. In DNA form, the CDR3 reads TGCAGTGCTAAAATTCCGGGCAACGATGAGCAGTTCTTC.

The CDR3 nucleotides are TGTGCCAGCAGCCAAAACCAGCCCGGGAGTCGGGATGGAGGTAGGATCACAGATACGCAGTATTTT. Residues: CASSQNQPGSRDGGRITDTQYF. This chain uses TRBV3-1 with TRBJ2-3; D is perhaps TRBD2 (6 bases). V was pared by 2 bases and J by 2 bases, with 32 bases between. Germline V gene lookup returns CDR1 LGHDT and CDR2 YNNKEL (reference sequence). The CDR3 covers 22 residues.

The rearrangement links TRBV7-2 to TRBJ2-5, with 7 bases identical to TRBD2. The CDR3 has 16 residues. Germline CDR1 is SGHTA and CDR2 is FQGNSA. J lost 11 bases, V lost 2 bases, and 17 bases had no gene match. The CDR3 DNA sequence: TGTGCCAGCAGCTTATCGCGGCGAGCGGGGCGGAATGAGCAGTACTTC. This translates into CASSLSRRAGRNEQYF.

The V gene is TRBV4-2, the J gene TRBJ1-2, with unresolved D. The V end was cut by 0 bases, the J end by 1 base, with 3 bases between. This CDR3 region has 13 residues. The germline CDR1 and CDR2 sequences are LGHNA and YNFKEQ. The CDR3 DNA reads as TGTGCCAGCAGCCAAGACATTAACTATGGCTACACCTTC. This gives the protein CASSQDINYGYTF.

As for this clonotype: One base away lies a much larger clone, so this may be a sequencing read error. The limits of the CDR3 on the DNA are not certain, so only TCRdb's listed CDR3 is given. The chain has TRBV29-1 and TRBJ1-2; TRBD1 is taken as the D call from the table, unchecked against the DNA. Germline V CDR1 and CDR2: SQVTM, ANQGSEA. The CDR3 region is 13 residues in length, termini included. The chain's CDR3 is CSVVSGVDYGCTF.

The rearrangement links TRBV7-3 to TRBJ2-2; 10 positions agree with TRBD2. Germline-derived CDR1 and CDR2 are SGHTA and FQGTGA. The ends lost 9 bases at V and 3 bases at J; junction bases unmatched: 4. The CDR3 loop spans 14 amino acids. CDR3 sequence: CASGAGGHTGELFF. The CDR3 DNA reads TGTGCCAGTGGAGCGGGAGGGCACACCGGGGAGCTGTTTTTT.

The rearrangement links TRBV18 to TRBJ2-1; 8 bases fit TRBD2. Germline-derived CDR1 and CDR2 are KGHSH and LQKENI. V lost 0 bases, J lost 8 bases, and 9 bases stayed unmatched. This CDR3 contains 16 residues. The CDR3 protein is CASSPPAGTSIYEQFF. The CDR3 DNA reads TGTGCCAGCTCACCACCAGCGGGGACTAGTATCTATGAGCAGTTCTTC.

A word on this clonotype: Compared with germline, one end of the junction differs, possibly owing to a read error. The CDR3 DNA follows: TGTTCCAGCAGCCCCCTGGGGACTACCCAGCTCAATGAGCAGTTCTTC. This sequence encodes CSSSPLGTTQLNEQFF. The V and J genes are TRBV9 and TRBJ2-1, with 7 bases fitting TRBD2. There are 16 residues in the CDR3. In germline, CDR1 is SGDLS, CDR2 YYNGEE.

At least ten counts were recorded for this clonotype. The chain uses TRBV12-3 or TRBV12-4 and TRBJ2-7; no clear D. The CDR3 has 13 residues. Between the trimmed V and J ends, which lost 6 bases and 0 bases, there was a span of 9 bases. CDR3 loop: CASRETVSYEQYF. The CDR3 bases are TGTGCCAGCAGGGAAACAGTCTCCTACGAGCAGTACTTC.

The table lists this clonotype with many counts. The chain is built from TRBV6-2 or TRBV6-3 and TRBJ2-5; D perhaps matches TRBD2 (5 bases). V lost 8 bases, J lost 7 bases, and 20 bases lay in between. The CDR3 runs to 14 residues. Germline V gives CDR1 MNHEY, CDR2 SVGEGT. The DNA of the CDR3 is TGTGCCAGCGTTAGCGACTCTTGGAAGGGGACCCAGTACTTC. Translated, it gives CASVSDSWKGTQYF.

This clonotype occurred a few times. This rearrangement joins TRBV2 to TRBJ2-3; D not certain. Germline lookup yields CDR1 SNHLY and CDR2 FYNNEI. This CDR3 spans 13 amino acids. Trimming took 7 bases from V and 1 from J, leaving 9 bases between them. The CDR3 protein is CASKRAGTDTQYF. The CDR3 DNA sequence: TGTGCCAGCAAAAGGGCTGGCACAGATACGCAGTATTTT.

The gene calls are TRBV14 and TRBJ2-1; unclear D gene. Germline V CDR1 and CDR2: SGHDN, FVKESK. This CDR3 region has 14 residues. V was shortened by 4 bases and J by 9 bases, with 16 bases between the two germline ends. In DNA, the CDR3 is TGTGCCAGCAGCCTCGTCGCGCAGGCCCGTGAGCAGTTCTTC. Protein sequence: CASSLVAQAREQFF.

This clonotype showed up just once. This CDR3 reads CASGLVGIGLGLAGGPMQFF. The CDR3 DNA reads as TGTGCTAGTGGTTTGGTAGGGATAGGCCTAGGACTAGCGGGAGGGCCGATGCAGTTCTTC. The chain couples TRBV12-5 to TRBJ2-1; TRBD2 agrees at 15 bases. CDR3 length: 20 amino acids. V was pared by 0 bases and J by 12 bases, with 18 bases of the junction left unmatched. Germline CDR1 is LGHNT and CDR2 is FRNRAP.

This clonotype was counted many times. The chain uses TRBV29-1 and TRBJ2-1; 12 positions match TRBD2. Germline V gene lookup returns CDR1 SQVTM and CDR2 ANQGSEA. The CDR3 length is 12 residues. The V gene end was trimmed by 7 bases and the J gene end by 6 bases; junction bases not matched to a gene: 1. The CDR3 here is CSASGGANEQFF. CDR3 coding DNA: TGCAGCGCTAGCGGGGGGGCCAATGAGCAGTTCTTC.

The rearrangement joins TRBV13 to TRBJ1-3; no clear D gene. V was cut by 4 bases and J by 8 bases, with 15 bases left in between. Germline lookup yields CDR1 PRHDT and CDR2 FYEKMQ (reference sequence). The CDR3 totals 14 residues. The CDR3 sequence is CASSSGSLFDTIYF. CDR3 coding DNA: TGTGCCAGCAGCTCCGGGTCACTCTTTGACACCATATATTTT.

The chain is built from TRBV10-3 and TRBJ2-3; the match to TRBD2 covers 9 bases. The length of the CDR3 is 15 residues. In germline, CDR1 is ENHRY, CDR2 SYGVKD. V gave up 4 bases and J gave up 14 bases; unmatched junction bases: 16. Written as DNA, the CDR3 is TGTGCCATCAGTGTGGCGGGGGGGCGCACAGATATGCGGTATTTT. Encoded protein: CAISVAGGRTDMRYF.